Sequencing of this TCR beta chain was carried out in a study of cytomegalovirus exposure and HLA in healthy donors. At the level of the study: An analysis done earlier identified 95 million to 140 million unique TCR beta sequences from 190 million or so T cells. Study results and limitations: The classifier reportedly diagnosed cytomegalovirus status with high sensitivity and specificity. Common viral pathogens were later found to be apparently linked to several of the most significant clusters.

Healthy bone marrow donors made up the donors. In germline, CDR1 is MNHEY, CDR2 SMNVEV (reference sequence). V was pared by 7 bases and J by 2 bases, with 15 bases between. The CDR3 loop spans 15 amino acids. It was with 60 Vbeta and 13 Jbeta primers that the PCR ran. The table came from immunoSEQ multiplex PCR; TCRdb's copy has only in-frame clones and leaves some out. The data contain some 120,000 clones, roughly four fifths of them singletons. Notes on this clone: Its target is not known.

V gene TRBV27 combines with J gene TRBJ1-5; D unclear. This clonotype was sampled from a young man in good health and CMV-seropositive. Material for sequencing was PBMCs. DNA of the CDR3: TGTGCCAGCAAAACCGTGCTTGGCCGCAATCAGCCCCAGCATTTT. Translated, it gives CASKTVLGRNQPQHF.